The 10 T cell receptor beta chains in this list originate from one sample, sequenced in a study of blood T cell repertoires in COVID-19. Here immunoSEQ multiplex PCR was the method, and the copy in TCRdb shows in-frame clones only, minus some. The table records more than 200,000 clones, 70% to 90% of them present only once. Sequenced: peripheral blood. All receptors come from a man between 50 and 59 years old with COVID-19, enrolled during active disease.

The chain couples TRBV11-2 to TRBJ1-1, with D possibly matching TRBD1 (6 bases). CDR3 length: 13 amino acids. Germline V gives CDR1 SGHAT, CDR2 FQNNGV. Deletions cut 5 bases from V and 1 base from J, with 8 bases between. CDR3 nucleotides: TGTGCCAGCAGCCTGGACAGGAACACTGAAGCTTTCTTT. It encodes CASSLDRNTEAFF.

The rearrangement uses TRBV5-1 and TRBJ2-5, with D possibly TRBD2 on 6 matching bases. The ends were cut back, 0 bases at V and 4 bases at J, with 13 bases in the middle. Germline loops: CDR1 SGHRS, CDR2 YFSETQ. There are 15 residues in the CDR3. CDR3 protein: CASSLELGGAETQYF. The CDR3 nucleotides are TGCGCCAGCAGCTTGGAGCTTGGAGGGGCAGAGACCCAGTACTTC.

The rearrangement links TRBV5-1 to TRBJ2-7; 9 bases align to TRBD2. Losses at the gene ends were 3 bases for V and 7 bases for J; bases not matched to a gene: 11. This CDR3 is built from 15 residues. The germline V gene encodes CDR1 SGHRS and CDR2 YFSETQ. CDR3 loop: CASSSTAGGQWEQYF. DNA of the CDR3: TGCGCCAGCAGCTCCACGGCGGGAGGGCAGTGGGAGCAGTACTTC.

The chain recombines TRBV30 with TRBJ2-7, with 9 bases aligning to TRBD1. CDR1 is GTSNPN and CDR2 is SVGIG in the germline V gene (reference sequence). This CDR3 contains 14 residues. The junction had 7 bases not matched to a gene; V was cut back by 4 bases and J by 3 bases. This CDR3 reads CAWTKPGQGYEQYF. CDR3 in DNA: TGTGCCTGGACCAAACCGGGACAGGGCTACGAGCAGTACTTC.

CDR3 in DNA: TGTGCCAGCAGTTTTTCATCCGGGACAGAACCCTACGAGCAGTACTTC. It yields the protein CASSFSSGTEPYEQYF. V gene TRBV27 combines with J gene TRBJ2-7; 7 bases line up with TRBD1. After removal of 3 bases from V and 2 bases from J, the junction contained 10 bases not matched to a gene. CDR3 length equals 16 residues. The germline CDR1 and CDR2 sequences are MNHEY and SMNVEV (reference sequence).

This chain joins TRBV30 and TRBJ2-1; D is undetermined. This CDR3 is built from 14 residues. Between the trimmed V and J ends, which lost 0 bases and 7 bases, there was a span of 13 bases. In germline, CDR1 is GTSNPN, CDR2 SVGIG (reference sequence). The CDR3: CAWSVARGRNEQFF. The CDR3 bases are TGTGCCTGGAGTGTAGCTAGAGGAAGAAATGAGCAGTTCTTC.

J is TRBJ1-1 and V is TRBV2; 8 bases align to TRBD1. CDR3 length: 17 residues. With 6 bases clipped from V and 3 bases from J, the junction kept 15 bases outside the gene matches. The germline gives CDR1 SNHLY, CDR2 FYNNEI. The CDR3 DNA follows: TGTGCCAGCAGCCAATCCCCCGGACACAGGGGGGACACTGAAGCTTTCTTT. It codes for CASSQSPGHRGDTEAFF.

The chain's CDR3 is CASSMVSNEKLFF. The CDR3 DNA reads TGTGCCAGTAGTATGGTCAGTAATGAAAAACTGTTTTTT. V usage is TRBV19 and J usage is TRBJ1-4; D is unresolved. The CDR3 consists of 13 residues. The V end lost 3 bases, the J end lost 4 bases, and 6 bases lay between the germline ends. Germline CDR1 is LNHDA and CDR2 is SQIVND (reference sequence). Based on the CDR3 plus reference TRBV19 and TRBJ1-4, the full variable domain is DGGITQSPKYLFRKEGQNVTLSCEQNLNHDAMYWYRQDPGQGLRLIYYSQIVNDFQKGDIAEGYSVSREKKESFPLTVTSAQKNPTAFYLCASSMVSNEKLFFGSGTQLSVL.

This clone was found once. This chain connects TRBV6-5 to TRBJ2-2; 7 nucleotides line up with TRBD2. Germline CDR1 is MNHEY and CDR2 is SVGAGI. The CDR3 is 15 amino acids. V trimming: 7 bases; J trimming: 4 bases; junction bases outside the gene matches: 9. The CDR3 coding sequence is TGTGCCAGCACCGAAAATCGGGGGGTCACCGGGGAGCTGTTTTTT. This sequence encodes CASTENRGVTGELFF.

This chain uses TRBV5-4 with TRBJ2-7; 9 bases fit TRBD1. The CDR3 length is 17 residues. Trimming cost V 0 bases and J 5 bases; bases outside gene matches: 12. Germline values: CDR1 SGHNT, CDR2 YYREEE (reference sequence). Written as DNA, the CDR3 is TGTGCCAGCAGCTTGGGGGGGGGACAGGGAATCTACCACGAGCAGTACTTC. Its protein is CASSLGGGQGIYHEQYF. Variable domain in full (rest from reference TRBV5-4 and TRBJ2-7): ETGVTQSPTHLIKTRGQQVTLRCSSQSGHNTVSWYQQALGQGPQFIFQYYREEENGRGNFPPRFSGLQFPNYSSELNVNALELDDSALYLCASSLGGGQGIYHEQYFGPGTRLTVT.